This T cell receptor beta chain emerged from a study of memory CD4+ T cells and cytomegalovirus serostatus. The assay was immunoSEQ multiplex PCR, and TCRdb's table has in-frame clones only and misses some. The sample holds about 58,000 clones, approximately 77% seen once. The CDR3 consists of 14 residues. In germline, CDR1 is MGHRA, CDR2 YSYEKL. Trimming removed 4 bases at V and 4 bases at J, with 11 bases between. The sort gate was single viable CD3+CD4+CD8-CD45RO+ cells for memory CD4+ T cells. Serostatus was set by detecting CMV pp150, pp28, p38, p52 IgG. The clonotype was recovered from an adult in good health and CMV-seronegative. Some clones in this sample may be carry-over from other donors' samples. The material sequenced was memory CD4+ T cells from blood. The chain uses TRBV4-1 and TRBJ2-1; D is undetermined. CDR3 in amino acids: CASSLQHSYNEQFF. The CDR3 DNA follows: TGCGCCAGCAGCCTACAGCATTCGTACAATGAGCAGTTCTTC.